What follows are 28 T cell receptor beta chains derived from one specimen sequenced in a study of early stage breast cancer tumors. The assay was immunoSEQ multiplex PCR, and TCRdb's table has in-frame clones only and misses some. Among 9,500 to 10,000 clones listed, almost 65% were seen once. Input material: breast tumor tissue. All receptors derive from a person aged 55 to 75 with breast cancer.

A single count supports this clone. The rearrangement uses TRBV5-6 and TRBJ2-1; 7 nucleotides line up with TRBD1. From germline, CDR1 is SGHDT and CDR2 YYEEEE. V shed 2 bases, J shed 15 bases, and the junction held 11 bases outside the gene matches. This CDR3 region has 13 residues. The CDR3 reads CASSLIASTGPFF. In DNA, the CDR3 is TGTGCCAGCAGCTTAATAGCGTCGACAGGGCCGTTCTTC. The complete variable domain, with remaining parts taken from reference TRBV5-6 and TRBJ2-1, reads DAGVTQSPTHLIKTRGQQVTLRCSPKSGHDTVSWYQQALGQGPQFIFQYYEEEERQRGNFPDRFSGHQFPNYSSELNVNALLLGDSALYLCASSLIASTGPFFGPGTRLTVL.

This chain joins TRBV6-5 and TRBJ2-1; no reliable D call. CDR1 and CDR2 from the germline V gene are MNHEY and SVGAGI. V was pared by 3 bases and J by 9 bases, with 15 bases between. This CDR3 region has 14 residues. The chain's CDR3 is CASSYDSSGSEQFF. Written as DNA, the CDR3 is TGTGCCAGCAGTTATGATTCGAGTGGCAGTGAGCAGTTCTTC.

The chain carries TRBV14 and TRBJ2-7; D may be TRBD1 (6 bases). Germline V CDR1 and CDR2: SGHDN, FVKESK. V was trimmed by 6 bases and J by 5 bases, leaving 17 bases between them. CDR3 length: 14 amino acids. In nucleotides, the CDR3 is TGTGCCAGCAGGCCCCGGGACACAAGGCACGAGCAGTACTTC. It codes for CASRPRDTRHEQYF.

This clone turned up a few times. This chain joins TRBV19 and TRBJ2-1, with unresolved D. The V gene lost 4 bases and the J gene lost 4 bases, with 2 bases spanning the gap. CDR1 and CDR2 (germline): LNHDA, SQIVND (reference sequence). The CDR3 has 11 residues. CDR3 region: CASSTYNEQFF. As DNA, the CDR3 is TGTGCCAGTAGTACTTACAATGAGCAGTTCTTC.

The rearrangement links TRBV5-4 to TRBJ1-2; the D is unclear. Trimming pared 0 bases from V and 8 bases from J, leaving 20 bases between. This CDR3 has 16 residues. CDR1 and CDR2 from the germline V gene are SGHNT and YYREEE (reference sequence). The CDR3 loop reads CASSLVPGVTGRGYTF. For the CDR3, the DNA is TGTGCCAGCAGCTTGGTGCCCGGAGTGACTGGACGGGGCTACACCTTC.

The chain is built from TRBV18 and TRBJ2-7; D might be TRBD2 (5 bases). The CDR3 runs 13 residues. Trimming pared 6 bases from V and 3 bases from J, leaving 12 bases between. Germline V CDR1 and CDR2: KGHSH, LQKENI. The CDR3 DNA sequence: TGTGCCAGCTCGGTGGGAGCGAACTACGAGCAGTACTTC. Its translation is CASSVGANYEQYF.

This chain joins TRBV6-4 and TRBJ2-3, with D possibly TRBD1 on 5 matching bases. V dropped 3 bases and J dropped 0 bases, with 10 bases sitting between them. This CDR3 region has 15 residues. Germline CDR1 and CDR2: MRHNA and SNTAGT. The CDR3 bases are TGTGCCAGCAGTGAAGAGGCAGGGAGCACAGATACGCAGTATTTT. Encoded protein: CASSEEAGSTDTQYF.

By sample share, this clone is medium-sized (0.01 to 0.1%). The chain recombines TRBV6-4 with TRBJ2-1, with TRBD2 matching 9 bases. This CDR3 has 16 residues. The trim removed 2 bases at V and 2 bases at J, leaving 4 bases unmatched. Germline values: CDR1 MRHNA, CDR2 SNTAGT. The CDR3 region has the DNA TGTGCCAGCAGTGACCGCGGCGGGGGGGCCTACAATGAGCAGTTCTTC. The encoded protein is CASSDRGGGAYNEQFF.

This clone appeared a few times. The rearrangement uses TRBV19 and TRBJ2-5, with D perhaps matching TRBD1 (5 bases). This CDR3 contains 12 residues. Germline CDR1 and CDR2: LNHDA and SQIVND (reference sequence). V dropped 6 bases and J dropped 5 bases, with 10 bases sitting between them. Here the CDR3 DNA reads TGTGCCAGTAGACAGGCTGGGGAGACCCAGTACTTC. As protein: CASRQAGETQYF. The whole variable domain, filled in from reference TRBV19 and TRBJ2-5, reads DGGITQSPKYLFRKEGQNVTLSCEQNLNHDAMYWYRQDPGQGLRLIYYSQIVNDFQKGDIAEGYSVSREKKESFPLTVTSAQKNPTAFYLCASRQAGETQYFGPGTRLLVL.

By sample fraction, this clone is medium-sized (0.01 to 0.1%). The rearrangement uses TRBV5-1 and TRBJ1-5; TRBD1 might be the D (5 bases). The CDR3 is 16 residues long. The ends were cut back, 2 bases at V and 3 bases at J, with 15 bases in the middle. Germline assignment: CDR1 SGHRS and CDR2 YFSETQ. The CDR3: CASSLGAGDDNQPQHF. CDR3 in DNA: TGCGCCAGCAGCTTAGGTGCGGGGGATGACAATCAGCCCCAGCATTTT.

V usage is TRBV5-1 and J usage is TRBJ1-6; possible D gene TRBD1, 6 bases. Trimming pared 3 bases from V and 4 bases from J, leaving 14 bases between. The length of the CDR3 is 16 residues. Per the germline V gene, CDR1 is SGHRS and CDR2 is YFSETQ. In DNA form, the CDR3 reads TGCGCCAGCAGCTCCTCCTTACAGGGTTATAATTCACCCCTCCACTTT. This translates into CASSSSLQGYNSPLHF.

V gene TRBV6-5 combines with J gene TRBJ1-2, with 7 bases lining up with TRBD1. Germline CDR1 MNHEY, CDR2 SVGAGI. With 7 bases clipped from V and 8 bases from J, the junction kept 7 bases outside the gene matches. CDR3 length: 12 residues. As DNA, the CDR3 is TGTGCCAGCACCGACAGGGTGGGGGGCTACACCTTC. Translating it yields CASTDRVGGYTF.

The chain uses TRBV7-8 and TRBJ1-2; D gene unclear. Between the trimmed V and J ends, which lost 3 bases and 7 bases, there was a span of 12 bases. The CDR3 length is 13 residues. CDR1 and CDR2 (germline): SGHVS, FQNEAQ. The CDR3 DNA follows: TGTGCCAGCAGCTTGGAACGAGTCGGTGGCTACACCTTC. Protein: CASSLERVGGYTF.

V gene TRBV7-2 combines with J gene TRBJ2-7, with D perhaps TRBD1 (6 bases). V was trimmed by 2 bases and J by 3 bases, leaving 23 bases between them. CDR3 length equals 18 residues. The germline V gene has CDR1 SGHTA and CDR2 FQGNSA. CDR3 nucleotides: TGTGCCAGCAGCTTAAAAGAGGGGGTCGGCGCTTCTGACTACGAGCAGTACTTC. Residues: CASSLKEGVGASDYEQYF.

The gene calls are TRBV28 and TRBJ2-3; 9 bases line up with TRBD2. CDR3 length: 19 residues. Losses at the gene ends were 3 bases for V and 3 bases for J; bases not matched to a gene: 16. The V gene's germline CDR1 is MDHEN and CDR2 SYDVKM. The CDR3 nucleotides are TGTGCCAGCAGTTTTGCGGGAAAGCGTAGCGGGAGCGTTACAGATACGCAGTATTTT. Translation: CASSFAGKRSGSVTDTQYF.

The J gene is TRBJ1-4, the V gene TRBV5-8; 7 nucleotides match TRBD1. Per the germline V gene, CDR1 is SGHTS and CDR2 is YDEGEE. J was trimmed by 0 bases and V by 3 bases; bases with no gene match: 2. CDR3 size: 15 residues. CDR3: CASSSGTATNEKLFF. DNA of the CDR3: TGTGCCAGCAGCTCCGGGACAGCAACTAATGAAAAACTGTTTTTT.

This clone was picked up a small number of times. The CDR3 DNA follows: TGTGCCGCGACCGGGACAGGGGCCCACGAGCAGTACTTC. Translation: CAATGTGAHEQYF. The V call is TRBV6-5, the J call TRBJ2-7, with 10 bases fitting TRBD1. With V trimmed by 11 bases and J by 5 bases, 9 bases remained unmatched. CDR3 length equals 13 residues. Germline-derived CDR1 and CDR2 are MNHEY and SVGAGI.

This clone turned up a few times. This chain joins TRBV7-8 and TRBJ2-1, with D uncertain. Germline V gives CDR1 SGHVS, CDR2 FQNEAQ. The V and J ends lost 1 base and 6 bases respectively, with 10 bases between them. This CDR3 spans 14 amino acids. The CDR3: CASSLGQAFNEQFF. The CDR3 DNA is TGTGCCAGCAGCTTAGGCCAGGCCTTCAATGAGCAGTTCTTC.

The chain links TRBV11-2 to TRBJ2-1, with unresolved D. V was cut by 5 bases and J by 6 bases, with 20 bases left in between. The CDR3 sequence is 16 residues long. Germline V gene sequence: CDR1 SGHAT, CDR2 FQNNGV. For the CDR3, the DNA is TGTGCCAGCAGCGGTTACGGCAGCGCCCCCTTCAATGAGCAGTTCTTC. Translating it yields CASSGYGSAPFNEQFF.

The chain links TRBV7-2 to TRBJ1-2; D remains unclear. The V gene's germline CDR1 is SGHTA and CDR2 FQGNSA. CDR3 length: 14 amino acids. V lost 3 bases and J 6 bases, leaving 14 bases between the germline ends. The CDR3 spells CASSFAGGRHGYTF. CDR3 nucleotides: TGTGCCAGCAGCTTCGCGGGAGGGAGGCATGGCTACACCTTC.

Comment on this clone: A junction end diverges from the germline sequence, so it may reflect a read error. In DNA, the CDR3 is TGTGCCAGCAGCTTAGACTACGAGCAGCACTTC. Its translation is CASSLDYEQHF. The chain joins TRBV7-9 to TRBJ2-7; D is unresolved. This CDR3 is 11 amino acids long. The germline CDR1 and CDR2 sequences are SEHNR and FQNEAQ (reference sequence).

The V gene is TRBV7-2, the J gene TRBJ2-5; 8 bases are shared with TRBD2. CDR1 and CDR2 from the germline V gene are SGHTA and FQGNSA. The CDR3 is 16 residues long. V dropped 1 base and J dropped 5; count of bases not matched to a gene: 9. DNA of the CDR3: TGTGCCAGCAGCTTAGTATTAGCGGGGTTGGGGGAGACCCAGTACTTC. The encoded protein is CASSLVLAGLGETQYF.

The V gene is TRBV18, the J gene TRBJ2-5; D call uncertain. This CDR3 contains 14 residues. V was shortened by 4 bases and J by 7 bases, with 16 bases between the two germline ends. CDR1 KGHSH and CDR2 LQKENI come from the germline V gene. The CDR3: CASSQSARAGTQYF. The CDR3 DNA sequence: TGTGCCAGCTCACAAAGCGCTAGAGCTGGGACCCAGTACTTC. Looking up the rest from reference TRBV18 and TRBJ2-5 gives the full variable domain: NAGVMQNPRHLVRRRGQEARLRCSPMKGHSHVYWYRQLPEEGLKFMVYLQKENIIDESGMPKERFSAEFPKEGPSILRIQQVVRGDSAAYFCASSQSARAGTQYFGPGTRLLVL.

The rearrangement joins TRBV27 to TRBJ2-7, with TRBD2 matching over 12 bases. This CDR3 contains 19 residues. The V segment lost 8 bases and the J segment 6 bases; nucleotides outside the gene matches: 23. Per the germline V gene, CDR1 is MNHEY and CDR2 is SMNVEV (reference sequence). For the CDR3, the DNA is TGTGCCAGCCTCCGGGAGGGGAGGCTAGCGGGAGGGCCAATAGGCGAGCAGTACTTC. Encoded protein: CASLREGRLAGGPIGEQYF.

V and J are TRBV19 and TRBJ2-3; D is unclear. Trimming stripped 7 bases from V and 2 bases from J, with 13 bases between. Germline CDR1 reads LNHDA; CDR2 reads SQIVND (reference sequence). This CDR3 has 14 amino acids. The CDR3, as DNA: TGTGCCAGTACCGATGGGTTGGACACAGATACGCAGTATTTT. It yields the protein CASTDGLDTDTQYF.

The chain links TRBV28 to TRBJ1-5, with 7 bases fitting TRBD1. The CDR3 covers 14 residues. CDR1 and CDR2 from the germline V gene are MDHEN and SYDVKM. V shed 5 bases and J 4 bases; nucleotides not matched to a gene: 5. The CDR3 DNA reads TGTGCCAGCAGTCCCGGGGACAGAAATCAGCCCCAGCATTTT. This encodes CASSPGDRNQPQHF.

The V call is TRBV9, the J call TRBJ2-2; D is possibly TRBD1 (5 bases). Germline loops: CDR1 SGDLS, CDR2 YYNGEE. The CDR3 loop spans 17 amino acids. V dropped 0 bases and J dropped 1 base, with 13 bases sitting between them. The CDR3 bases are TGTGCCAGCAGCGTAGAATATAGGGGCAGGAACACCGGGGAGCTGTTTTTT. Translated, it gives CASSVEYRGRNTGELFF.

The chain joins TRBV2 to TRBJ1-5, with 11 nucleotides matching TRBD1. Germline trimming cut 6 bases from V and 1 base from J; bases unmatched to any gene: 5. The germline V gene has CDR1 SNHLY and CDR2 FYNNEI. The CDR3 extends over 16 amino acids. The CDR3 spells CASSRDRGASNQPQHF. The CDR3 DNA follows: TGTGCCAGCAGCCGGGACAGGGGGGCGAGCAATCAGCCCCAGCATTTT.